Listed below are T cell receptor beta chains from one sample, sequenced in a study of T cells after yellow fever vaccination. TCRdb re-called the 5' RACE reads through MiXCR, storing one row per CDR3 protein. The sample shows roughly 520,000 distinct CDR3 sequences, just over 20% of them seen only once. The starting material was PBMCs, obtained approximately 22 days after the first yellow fever vaccination. These receptors originate from a man between 18 and 29 years old who received the YFV17D yellow fever vaccine. Both conserved end residues are part of each CDR3. A D gene is named only where the DNA matches it firmly. Only part of the rows carry a size: once, few, many, or a class if the clone is expanded.

CDR3: CASSELSGSSVTQYF; DNA: TGTGCCAGCAGTGAATTGTCGGGGTCCAGCGTGACCCAGTACTTC; V: TRBV2; J: TRBJ2-5; size: -; D: -; length: 15
CDR3: CASSITVNTEAFF; DNA: TGTGCCAGTAGTATTACAGTGAACACTGAAGCTTTCTTT; V: TRBV19; J: TRBJ1-1; size: -; D: -; length: 13
CDR3: CASSEGLAGDRSEQFF; DNA: TGCGCCAGCAGTGAGGGACTAGCGGGGGATCGGAGTGAGCAGTTCTTC; V: TRBV10-1; J: TRBJ2-1; size: -; D: TRBD2; length: 16
CDR3: CASSPGQGLMNTEAFF; DNA: TGCGCCAGCAGCCCGGGACAGGGCTTAATGAACACTGAAGCTTTCTTT; V: TRBV4-3; J: TRBJ1-1; size: -; D: TRBD1; length: 16
CDR3: CASSTTGKSIYGYTF; DNA: TGTGCCAGCAGTACGACAGGGAAGAGTATTTATGGCTACACCTTC; V: TRBV2; J: TRBJ1-2; size: few; D: TRBD1; length: 15
CDR3: CASSYAVNTEAFF; DNA: TGTGCCAGCAGTTACGCGGTGAACACTGAAGCTTTCTTT; V: TRBV6-5; J: TRBJ1-1; size: -; D: -; length: 13
CDR3: CASSLVQGEQFF; DNA: TGTGCCAGCAGCTTGGTCCAGGGTGAGCAGTTCTTC; V: TRBV5-6; J: TRBJ2-1; size: -; D: -; length: 12
CDR3: CASSFSPGGRNEQFF; DNA: TGCGCCAGCAGCTTTTCTCCAGGGGGCCGGAATGAGCAGTTCTTC; V: TRBV5-1; J: TRBJ2-1; size: -; D: TRBD1; length: 15
CDR3: CASTLRTRNEQFF; DNA: TGTGCCAGCACCCTACGGACGCGAAATGAGCAGTTCTTC; V: TRBV6-2/TRBV6-3; J: TRBJ2-1; size: few; D: -; length: 13
CDR3: CASSLGGQLNTEAFF; DNA: TGTGCCAGCAGCTTGGGGGGACAGCTGAACACTGAAGCTTTCTTT; V: TRBV5-6; J: TRBJ1-1; size: few; D: TRBD1; length: 15
CDR3: CASSVGGTEAFF; DNA: TGTGCCAGCAGCGTGGGGGGCACTGAAGCTTTCTTT; V: TRBV9; J: TRBJ1-1; size: many; D: -; length: 12
CDR3: CASSYSTFTGKGELFF; DNA: TGTGCCAGCAGTTACTCGACGTTCACAGGGAAAGGGGAGCTGTTTTTT; V: TRBV6-2/TRBV6-3; J: TRBJ2-2; size: few; D: -; length: 16
CDR3: CASSLRGGQDTQYF; DNA: TGTGCCAGCAGCTTACGGGGGGGCCAAGATACGCAGTATTTT; V: TRBV7-2; J: TRBJ2-3; size: -; D: TRBD2; length: 14
CDR3: CAISLGPDSNQPQHF; DNA: TGTGCCATCAGTCTGGGACCGGATAGCAATCAGCCCCAGCATTTT; V: TRBV10-3; J: TRBJ1-5; size: -; D: -; length: 15
CDR3: CASSQESGVYNEQFF; DNA: TGTGCCAGCAGCCAAGAGAGCGGGGTCTACAATGAGCAGTTCTTC; V: TRBV3-1; J: TRBJ2-1; size: few; D: TRBD2; length: 15
CDR3: CASSPPGQTKNIQYF; DNA: TGTGCCAGCTCACCACCGGGACAAACCAAAAACATTCAGTACTTC; V: TRBV18; J: TRBJ2-4; size: -; D: -; length: 15
CDR3: CASSLNDRVEGYTF; DNA: TGTGCCAGCAGTTTAAATGACAGGGTGGAGGGCTACACCTTC; V: TRBV12-3/TRBV12-4; J: TRBJ1-2; size: many; D: TRBD1; length: 14
CDR3: CASSAGGGATEAFF; DNA: TGTGCCAGCAGCGCAGGAGGGGGGGCCACTGAAGCTTTCTTT; V: TRBV7-2; J: TRBJ1-1; size: few; D: -; length: 14
CDR3: CASSFRGLGNEQYF; DNA: TGTGCCAGCAGTTTCAGGGGGCTCGGGAACGAGCAGTACTTC; V: TRBV27; J: TRBJ2-7; size: -; D: TRBD1; length: 14
CDR3: CATSDFRRETQYF; DNA: TGTGCCACCAGTGATTTTCGAAGAGAGACCCAGTACTTC; V: TRBV24-1; J: TRBJ2-5; size: -; D: -; length: 13
CDR3: CASSLPGHPNTEAFF; DNA: TGTGCCAGCAGCCTCCCAGGACACCCGAACACTGAAGCTTTCTTT; V: TRBV7-2; J: TRBJ1-1; size: few; D: -; length: 15
CDR3: CATSDPHRGQTDTQYF; DNA: TGTGCCACCAGTGACCCCCACAGGGGGCAAACAGATACGCAGTATTTT; V: TRBV24-1; J: TRBJ2-3; size: few; D: TRBD1; length: 16
CDR3: CSARGGSSYNSPLHF; DNA: TGCAGTGCTAGAGGGGGTAGCTCCTATAATTCACCCCTCCACTTT; V: TRBV20-1; J: TRBJ1-6; size: -; D: -; length: 15
CDR3: CASSLAGEAFF; DNA: TGCGCCAGCAGCTTGGCGGGGGAGGCTTTCTTT; V: TRBV5-1; J: TRBJ1-1; size: -; D: -; length: 11
CDR3: CASGPAGQETQYF; DNA: TGTGCCAGCGGCCCTGCTGGGCAGGAGACCCAGTACTTC; V: TRBV7-2; J: TRBJ2-5; size: few; D: -; length: 13
CDR3: CASSYGTGGSTGYTF; DNA: TGTGCCAGCAGTTATGGGACAGGGGGCTCCACTGGCTACACCTTC; V: TRBV12-3/TRBV12-4; J: TRBJ1-2; size: many; D: TRBD1; length: 15
CDR3: CSASGLGRGADTQYF; DNA: TGCAGTGCGTCTGGACTGGGCAGAGGGGCAGATACGCAGTATTTT; V: TRBV20-1; J: TRBJ2-3; size: -; D: -; length: 15
CDR3: CATSDATSRRELFF; DNA: TGTGCCACCAGTGATGCAACATCGCGGCGGGAGCTGTTTTTT; V: TRBV24-1; J: TRBJ2-2; size: -; D: -; length: 14
CDR3: CASSEQGVEAFF; DNA: TGTGCCAGCAGTGAACAGGGGGTGGAAGCTTTCTTT; V: TRBV2; J: TRBJ1-1; size: many; D: TRBD1; length: 12
CDR3: CASSFRAGTGELFF; DNA: TGTGCCAGCAGTTTCCGGGCCGGGACCGGGGAGCTGTTTTTT; V: TRBV12-3/TRBV12-4; J: TRBJ2-2; size: few; D: -; length: 14
CDR3: CASSIDPGQSTDTQYF; DNA: TGTGCCAGTAGTATAGACCCCGGACAGTCAACAGATACGCAGTATTTT; V: TRBV19; J: TRBJ2-3; size: few; D: -; length: 16
CDR3: CASSFGGVRGDTQYF; DNA: TGTGCCAGCAGTTTCGGCGGGGTGAGGGGGGATACGCAGTATTTT; V: TRBV28; J: TRBJ2-3; size: -; D: -; length: 15
CDR3: CSAGGQGTQETQYF; DNA: TGCAGCGCAGGGGGACAGGGGACCCAAGAGACCCAGTACTTC; V: TRBV29-1; J: TRBJ2-5; size: -; D: TRBD1; length: 14
CDR3: CASSFNSQETQYF; DNA: TGCGCCAGCAGCTTTAACAGCCAAGAGACCCAGTACTTC; V: TRBV5-1; J: TRBJ2-5; size: many; D: -; length: 13
CDR3: CASGRGSGETQYF; DNA: TGCGCCAGCGGGCGGGGGTCCGGGGAGACCCAGTACTTC; V: TRBV5-1; J: TRBJ2-5; size: -; D: TRBD2; length: 13
CDR3: CASSLAAIHASPLHF; DNA: TGTGCCAGCAGCTTAGCTGCCATCCACGCGTCACCCCTCCACTTT; V: TRBV7-2; J: TRBJ1-6; size: -; D: -; length: 15
CDR3: CASSQRWTDTQYF; DNA: TGTGCCAGCAGCCAACGGTGGACAGATACGCAGTATTTT; V: TRBV9; J: TRBJ2-3; size: few; D: -; length: 13
CDR3: CSVEHRGYEQFF; DNA: TGCAGCGTAGAACATAGGGGTTATGAGCAGTTCTTC; V: TRBV29-1; J: TRBJ2-1; size: -; D: -; length: 12
CDR3: CASSYLRGPGHNTGELFF; DNA: TGTGCCAGCAGTTATCTTCGAGGGCCGGGACATAACACCGGGGAGCTGTTTTTT; V: TRBV6-2/TRBV6-3; J: TRBJ2-2; size: few; D: -; length: 18
CDR3: CASSRRTVSTGELFF; DNA: TGTGCCAGCAGCCGGAGGACAGTGAGCACCGGGGAGCTGTTTTTT; V: TRBV12-3/TRBV12-4; J: TRBJ2-2; size: -; D: -; length: 15
CDR3: CSAGFRGDYGYTF; DNA: TGCAGCGCCGGATTCAGGGGAGACTATGGCTACACCTTC; V: TRBV29-1; J: TRBJ1-2; size: -; D: -; length: 13
CDR3: CATSAGYEQFF; DNA: TGTGCCACCAGTGCGGGCTATGAGCAGTTCTTC; V: TRBV24-1; J: TRBJ2-1; size: -; D: -; length: 11
CDR3: CSVSMERDQETQYF; DNA: TGCAGCGTGAGTATGGAGAGGGACCAAGAGACCCAGTACTTC; V: TRBV29-1; J: TRBJ2-5; size: -; D: -; length: 14
CDR3: CASSVGGDTSPLHF; DNA: TGTGCCAGCAGCGTAGGAGGGGACACTTCACCCCTCCACTTT; V: TRBV9; J: TRBJ1-6; size: -; D: -; length: 14
CDR3: CASSLEGSTDTQYF; DNA: TGTGCCAGCAGTTTAGAGGGGAGCACAGATACGCAGTATTTT; V: TRBV11-2; J: TRBJ2-3; size: many; D: -; length: 14
CDR3: CATSAWTGVEAFF; DNA: TGTGCCACCAGCGCCTGGACAGGTGTTGAAGCTTTCTTT; V: TRBV15; J: TRBJ1-1; size: -; D: TRBD1; length: 13
CDR3: CASSETGLGTGELFF; DNA: TGTGCCAGCAGCGAGACAGGACTTGGGACCGGGGAGCTGTTTTTT; V: TRBV7-3; J: TRBJ2-2; size: -; D: -; length: 15
CDR3: CASSYKTEFYGYTF; DNA: TGTGCCAGCAGTTACAAGACGGAATTCTATGGCTACACCTTC; V: TRBV6-5; J: TRBJ1-2; size: -; D: -; length: 14
CDR3: CASSPTTGLNTEAFF; DNA: TGTGCCAGCTCACCCACTACAGGGCTGAACACTGAAGCTTTCTTT; V: TRBV18; J: TRBJ1-1; size: few; D: -; length: 15
CDR3: CSAAPSGGTHEQYF; DNA: TGCAGTGCCGCCCCTAGCGGGGGAACACACGAGCAGTACTTC; V: TRBV20-1; J: TRBJ2-7; size: -; D: TRBD2; length: 14
CDR3: CASSLNIDRNTEAFF; DNA: TGTGCCAGCAGTTTAAACATCGACAGGAACACTGAAGCTTTCTTT; V: TRBV27; J: TRBJ1-1; size: many; D: -; length: 15
CDR3: CASSSDPGYTEAFF; DNA: TGCGCCAGCAGCTCGGACCCGGGGTACACTGAAGCTTTCTTT; V: TRBV5-1; J: TRBJ1-1; size: few; D: -; length: 14
CDR3: CASSETSGGFVASYF; DNA: TGTGCCAGCAGTGAGACTAGCGGGGGCTTTGTAGCGTCTTATTTT; V: TRBV2; J: TRBJ2-3; size: few; D: TRBD2; length: 15
CDR3: CASSQDVGGVDTQYF; DNA: TGCGCCAGCAGCCAAGATGTAGGAGGGGTCGATACGCAGTATTTT; V: TRBV4-3; J: TRBJ2-3; size: -; D: -; length: 15
CDR3: CASSWASGAYEQYF; DNA: TGTGCCAGCAGCTGGGCTAGCGGGGCCTACGAGCAGTACTTC; V: TRBV7-9; J: TRBJ2-7; size: -; D: TRBD2; length: 14
CDR3: CASSPNQAGRNEQFF; DNA: TGTGCCAGCAGCCCAAACCAGGCGGGGCGCAATGAGCAGTTCTTC; V: TRBV7-2; J: TRBJ2-1; size: -; D: -; length: 15
CDR3: CASSLLRVTSGGYEQYF; DNA: TGTGCCAGCAGCTTACTGAGGGTGACTAGCGGGGGCTACGAGCAGTACTTC; V: TRBV7-9; J: TRBJ2-7; size: -; D: TRBD2; length: 17
CDR3: CASSQDGRINTEAFF; DNA: TGCGCCAGCAGCCAAGATGGACGGATAAACACTGAAGCTTTCTTT; V: TRBV4-1; J: TRBJ1-1; size: -; D: -; length: 15
CDR3: CASSTGTSGGADTQYF; DNA: TGTGCCAGCAGCACCGGGACTAGCGGGGGCGCAGATACGCAGTATTTT; V: TRBV12-3/TRBV12-4; J: TRBJ2-3; size: few; D: TRBD2; length: 16